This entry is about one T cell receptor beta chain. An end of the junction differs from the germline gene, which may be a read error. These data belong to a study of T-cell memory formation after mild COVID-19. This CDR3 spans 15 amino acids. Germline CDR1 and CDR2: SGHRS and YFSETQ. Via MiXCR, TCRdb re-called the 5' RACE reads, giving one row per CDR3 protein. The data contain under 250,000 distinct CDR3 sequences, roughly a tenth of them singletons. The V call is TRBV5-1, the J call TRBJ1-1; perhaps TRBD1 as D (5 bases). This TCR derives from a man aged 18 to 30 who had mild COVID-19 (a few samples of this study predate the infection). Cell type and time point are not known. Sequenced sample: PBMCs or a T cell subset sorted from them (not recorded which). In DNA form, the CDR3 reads TGCGCCTGCAGCTTGGCCCCACGGGGGAGTGGTGAAGCTTTCTTT. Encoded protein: CACSLAPRGSGEAFF.